The following is a TCR beta chain sequence with its context. Germline V gene sequence: CDR1 SNHLY, CDR2 FYNNEI. The CDR3 is 14 amino acids. The J segment lost 5 bases and the V segment lost 1 base, leaving 4 bases of the junction unmatched. The sample belongs to a study of blood T cell repertoires in COVID-19. Assay: immunoSEQ multiplex PCR; the TCRdb copy retains only in-frame clones and omits some. The sample holds about 280,000 clones, approximately 90% seen once. The V gene is TRBV2, the J gene TRBJ1-1, with TRBD1 matching 7 bases. This clonotype originated in a man aged 35-49 years who had been exposed to COVID-19. The sequenced material came from PBMCs or T cells enriched from blood (not recorded which). CDR3 loop: CASSEVTGETEAFF. CDR3 coding DNA: TGTGCCAGCAGTGAAGTAACAGGGGAAACTGAAGCTTTCTTT.